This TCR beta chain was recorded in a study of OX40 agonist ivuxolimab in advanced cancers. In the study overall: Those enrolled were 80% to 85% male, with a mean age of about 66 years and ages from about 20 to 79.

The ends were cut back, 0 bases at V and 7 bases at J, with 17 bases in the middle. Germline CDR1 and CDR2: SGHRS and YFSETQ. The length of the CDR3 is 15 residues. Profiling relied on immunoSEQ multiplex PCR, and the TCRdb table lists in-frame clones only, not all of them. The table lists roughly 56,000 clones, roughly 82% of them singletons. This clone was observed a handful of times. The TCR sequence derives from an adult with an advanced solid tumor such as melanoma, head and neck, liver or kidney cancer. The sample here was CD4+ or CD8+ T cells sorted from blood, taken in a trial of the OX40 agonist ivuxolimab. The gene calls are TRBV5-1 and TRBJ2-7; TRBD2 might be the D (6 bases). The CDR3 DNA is TGCGCCAGCAGCTTGGTAGTTACGGGGGTGAATGAGCAGTACTTC. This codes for CASSLVVTGVNEQYF.